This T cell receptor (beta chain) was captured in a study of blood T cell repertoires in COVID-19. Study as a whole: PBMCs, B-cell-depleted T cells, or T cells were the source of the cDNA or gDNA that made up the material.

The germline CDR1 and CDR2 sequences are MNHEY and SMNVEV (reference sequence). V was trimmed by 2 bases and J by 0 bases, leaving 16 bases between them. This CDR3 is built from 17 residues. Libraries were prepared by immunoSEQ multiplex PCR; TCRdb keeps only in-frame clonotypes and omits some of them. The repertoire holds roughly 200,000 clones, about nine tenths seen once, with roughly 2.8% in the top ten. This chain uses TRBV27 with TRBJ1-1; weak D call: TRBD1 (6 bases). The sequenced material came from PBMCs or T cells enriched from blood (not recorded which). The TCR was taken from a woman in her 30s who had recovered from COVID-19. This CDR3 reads CASSLMSQGLLNTEAFF. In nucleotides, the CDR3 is TGTGCCAGCAGTTTAATGAGTCAGGGGCTATTGAACACTGAAGCTTTCTTT.